Listed below are T cell receptor beta chains from one sample, sequenced in a study of low-dose radiotherapy and immunotherapy resistance in tumors. TCRdb re-analysed the reads in MiXCR, keeping a single row per CDR3 protein. This table has roughly 100,000 distinct CDR3 sequences, roughly 20% appearing once. Sample: PBMCs, taken after low-dose radiotherapy plus immunotherapy. The receptors originated from a female donor with ovarian cancer. Each CDR3 is given without its conserved first and last residue.

j_gene	v_gene	CDR3aa
TRBJ2-1	TRBV6-2/TRBV6-3	ASSQSLYNEQF
TRBJ2-2	TRBV19	ASSIPARRKPGGELF
TRBJ2-1	TRBV28	ASNGAGAHNEQF
TRBJ1-2	TRBV15	ATSFAGTGGYGYT
TRBJ2-7	TRBV12-3/TRBV12-4	ASSTSGKSSYEQY
TRBJ2-1	TRBV20-1	SAVGTEGEQF
TRBJ2-1	TRBV28	ASSPGQLNEQF
TRBJ2-7	TRBV20-1	SANGGWYTYEQY
TRBJ2-2	TRBV25-1	ASSDATGANTGELF
TRBJ2-1	TRBV4-1	ASSQGLRVNTYNEQF
TRBJ2-7	TRBV11-2	ASSRLQGSYEQY
TRBJ1-1	TRBV6-1	ASSETGDTEAF
TRBJ2-7	TRBV7-6	ASGLKGNYEQY
TRBJ1-6	TRBV20-1	SAREGTAYSPLH
TRBJ2-7	TRBV5-3	ASSLAGLYEQY
TRBJ2-3	TRBV20-1	SARGLRTSGFTDTQY
TRBJ2-5	TRBV6-2/TRBV6-3	ASSSAVQIQETQY
TRBJ2-7	TRBV6-2/TRBV6-3	ASTLPTSSYEQY